A single T cell receptor (beta chain) is shown here with its context. This sample is drawn from a study of blood T cell repertoires in COVID-19. Background on the study: The United States, Italy and Spain provided the acute and convalescent COVID-19 samples. Sources were T cells, B-cell-depleted T cells, or PBMCs; the material itself was cDNA or gDNA.

Per the original data handling: The assay estimated nucleated cells by amplifying reference gene primers. TCRdb keeps only in-frame clones here, not all; method: immunoSEQ multiplex PCR. Clone size and V and J calls were adopted from that table, with D and trimming inferred from the DNA. Of 200,000 to 250,000 clones in the sample, about four fifths are singletons; the top ten hold about 10%. The sequenced sample consisted of peripheral blood. The receptor was derived from a woman over 75 with acute or convalescent COVID-19.

CDR3 sequence: CASSETLFSGNTIYF. As DNA, the CDR3 is TGTGCCAGCAGTGAAACTCTTTTCTCTGGAAACACCATATATTTT. The rearrangement uses TRBV2 and TRBJ1-3; D remains ambiguous. The V gene's germline CDR1 is SNHLY and CDR2 FYNNEI. The CDR3 is 15 residues long. The V and J ends lost 2 bases and 0 bases respectively, with 8 bases between them.